Below are 5 T cell receptor beta chains sequenced from a single sample in a study of long-term antiretroviral therapy in people with HIV. Version v3.0 of the immunoSEQ assay ran at survey level. Clones were sequenced by immunoSEQ multiplex PCR, and TCRdb holds only the in-frame ones, with some missing. Seen here are about 40,000 clones, around nine tenths observed once, and the top ten hold around 5.4%. Sequencing used unsorted PBMCs, obtained 0.1 years before starting antiretroviral therapy. Receptors originate from a woman aged 50 to 60 with HIV.

V usage is TRBV6-6 and J usage is TRBJ2-2; D gene unclear. CDR3 length equals 15 residues. Germline CDR1 and CDR2: MNHNY and SVGAGI (reference sequence). The V gene lost 4 bases and the J gene lost 1 base, with 10 bases spanning the gap. In DNA form, the CDR3 reads TGTGCCAGCAGTTTGTACGCCGGGAACACCGGGGAGCTGTTTTTT. Translation gives CASSLYAGNTGELFF.

V is TRBV7-9 and J is TRBJ2-5; 9 nucleotides line up with TRBD1. The better agreement between TRBJ2-7 and the DNA end casts doubt on the J call. The CDR3 consists of 14 residues. CDR1 and CDR2 (germline): SEHNR, FQNEAQ (reference sequence). The chain's CDR3 is CASSPGQGFYEQYF. The CDR3 DNA is TGTGCCAGCAGCCCGGGACAGGGTTTCTACGAGCAGTACTTC.

The chain employs TRBV9 and TRBJ1-5; 8 nucleotides agree with TRBD1. This CDR3 is built from 16 residues. Losses at the gene ends were 2 bases for V and 2 bases for J; bases not matched to a gene: 6. Germline V lookup: CDR1 SGDLS, CDR2 YYNGEE. The CDR3: CASSVGQGTGNQPQHF. The CDR3 bases are TGTGCCAGCAGCGTCGGACAGGGCACGGGCAATCAGCCCCAGCATTTT.

The chain links TRBV5-4 to TRBJ2-1; 8 bases agree with TRBD2. Germline CDR1 SGHNT, CDR2 YYREEE (reference sequence). The CDR3 length is 16 residues. V shed 0 bases and J 7 bases; nucleotides not matched to a gene: 9. The chain's CDR3 is CASSLAGGGPGNEQFF. CDR3 nucleotide sequence: TGTGCCAGCAGCTTGGCCGGCGGGGGGCCAGGTAATGAGCAGTTCTTC.

This clone has only one observation. This chain connects TRBV2 to TRBJ2-7, with a tentative D call TRBD1 (6 bases). Trimming took 4 bases from V and 4 from J, leaving 8 bases between them. The CDR3 has 12 amino acids. Looked up from germline, CDR1 is SNHLY and CDR2 is FYNNEI. The CDR3 protein is CASSGRGYEQYF. CDR3 nucleotides: TGTGCCAGCAGTGGTAGGGGGTACGAGCAGTACTTC.